This T cell receptor (beta chain) was obtained from a study of response to subunit inactivated influenza vaccine. Deletions cut 0 bases from V and 1 base from J, with 6 bases between. This CDR3 is 14 amino acids long. The germline CDR1 and CDR2 sequences are SGHDT and YYEEEE. This clonotype was seen a few times. Its antigen remains unidentified. TCRdb processed the RT-PCR reads anew with MiXCR; each CDR3 protein has one entry. The data contain hundreds of thousands of distinct CDR3 sequences, approximately 12% of them singletons. Overall study findings and caveats: Seasonal influenza vaccination, on each occasion, was suggested by the authors to recruit few new T cells.

This rearrangement joins TRBV5-6 to TRBJ2-3; D remains unclear. This sample comprised PBMCs from blood, obtained on the day of vaccination. This receptor was taken from a man between 45 and 60 years old who received an inactivated influenza vaccine. The CDR3 DNA reads TGTGCCAGCAGCTTGGACACCCGCACAGATACGCAGTATTTT. Its translation is CASSLDTRTDTQYF.